Below are 20 T cell receptor beta chains sequenced from a single sample in a study of radiotherapy plus CTLA-4 blockade in lung cancer. Only in-frame clones appear in the TCRdb table, and some are missing; sequencing was by immunoSEQ multiplex PCR. The sample has about 120,000 clones; around 84% are singletons. The sample was peripheral blood, taken from a patient treated with radiotherapy plus ipilimumab. The origin of the receptors is a human donor with non-small cell lung cancer that progressed on radiotherapy plus ipilimumab. Some clones in this sample may be carry-over from other donors' samples.

The count of this clone is one. The chain carries TRBV2 and TRBJ1-6; D gene uncertain. Germline V gene data show CDR1 as SNHLY and CDR2 as FYNNEI. Trimming stripped 5 bases from V and 4 bases from J, with 9 bases between. The CDR3 has 14 residues. The CDR3 DNA sequence: TGTGCCAGCAGTTTTAGGAGTTATAATTCACCCCTCCACTTT. Translation: CASSFRSYNSPLHF.

V and J are TRBV27 and TRBJ2-7; D may match TRBD1 or TRBD2 (5 bases each). CDR1 is MNHEY and CDR2 is SMNVEV in the germline V gene (reference sequence). CDR3 size: 14 residues. With 3 bases removed from V and 3 bases from J, the gap between germline ends came to 12 bases. The CDR3, as DNA: TGTGCCAGCAGTTTCCAGGGCGAGGGCTACGAGCAGTACTTC. Protein product: CASSFQGEGYEQYF.

This clone has only one observation. Here the CDR3 DNA reads TGTGCCAGTAGTATCTCCGGGGGTCAGCCCCAGCATTTT. Protein: CASSISGGQPQHF. This chain connects TRBV19 to TRBJ1-5, with D possibly matching TRBD1 (5 bases). V shed 3 bases and J shed 6 bases, with 9 bases lying between them. The CDR3 consists of 13 residues. The germline V gene encodes CDR1 LNHDA and CDR2 SQIVND (reference sequence).

This rearrangement joins TRBV6-1 to TRBJ2-5; no clear D gene. The length of the CDR3 is 14 residues. Germline lookup yields CDR1 MNHNS and CDR2 SASEGT. V shed 3 bases and J shed 4 bases, with 12 bases lying between them. The CDR3 DNA sequence: TGTGCCAGCAGTGAGGGCCAGGAAGGAGAGACCCAGTACTTC. It specifies CASSEGQEGETQYF.

As DNA, the CDR3 is TGTGCCAGCAGCCAACCGGGACAGATGAATGGCTACACCTTC. Amino acid sequence: CASSQPGQMNGYTF. The V gene is TRBV4-2, the J gene TRBJ1-2, with 7 bases lining up with TRBD1. The CDR3 runs 14 residues. J was trimmed by 6 bases and V by 2 bases; bases with no gene match: 6. Germline V gene data show CDR1 as LGHNA and CDR2 as YNFKEQ.

The genes are TRBV27 and TRBJ2-3, with a weak D call TRBD1 (6 bases). Germline V gene lookup returns CDR1 MNHEY and CDR2 SMNVEV (reference sequence). The V end lost 5 bases, the J end lost 7 bases, and 22 bases lay between the germline ends. This CDR3 comprises 16 residues. The CDR3, as DNA: TGTGCCAGCAGTCTGTCCGGGACACCGAACTTTTATACGCAGTATTTT. Translating gives CASSLSGTPNFYTQYF.

This clone was observed at least ten times. Written as DNA, the CDR3 is TGTGCCAGCAGCTTGGAGATTTTTAATGAAAAACTGTTTTTT. Amino acid sequence: CASSLEIFNEKLFF. V is TRBV5-8 and J is TRBJ1-4; D gene unclear. The CDR3 has 14 residues. CDR1 is SGHTS and CDR2 is YDEGEE in the germline V gene. Deletions cut 0 bases from V and 4 bases from J, with 7 bases between.

The V gene is TRBV6-1, the J gene TRBJ2-1; D not certain. Trimming shortened V by 2 bases and J by 0 bases, and 8 bases separated the two germline ends. Germline values: CDR1 MNHNS, CDR2 SASEGT. The CDR3 runs to 15 residues. The CDR3, as DNA: TGTGCCAGCAGTGAATGGGGAAGCTCCTACAATGAGCAGTTCTTC. Translated, it gives CASSEWGSSYNEQFF.

V usage is TRBV9 and J usage is TRBJ2-3, with 10 bases aligning to TRBD2. Germline CDR1 SGDLS, CDR2 YYNGEE. The CDR3 has 19 amino acids. Trimming removed 2 bases from V and 0 bases from J; junction bases left unmatched: 12. The chain's CDR3 is CASSVSLAGASYSTDTQYF. The DNA of the CDR3 is TGTGCCAGCAGCGTGAGTCTAGCGGGGGCAAGTTATAGCACAGATACGCAGTATTTT.

This clone came up a few times. V gene TRBV7-9 combines with J gene TRBJ2-1; D unclear. Trimming took off 5 bases at V and 1 base at J, with 3 bases between the two ends. Germline-derived CDR1 and CDR2 are SEHNR and FQNEAQ (reference sequence). The CDR3 totals 12 residues. CDR3 loop: CASSMSYNEQFF. The CDR3 region has the DNA TGTGCCAGCAGCATGTCCTACAATGAGCAGTTCTTC.

This clone was counted between two and nine times. The genes are TRBV30 and TRBJ1-2; D perhaps matches TRBD1 (5 bases). The length of the CDR3 is 14 residues. Germline V gene lookup returns CDR1 GTSNPN and CDR2 SVGIG (reference sequence). Trimming left V 3 bases short and J 3 bases short, with 14 bases between. Here the CDR3 reads CAWSWGGGYYGYTF. The CDR3 bases are TGTGCCTGGAGCTGGGGCGGCGGATACTATGGCTACACCTTC.

This CDR3 reads CASSFGQGPIRYTF. The CDR3 DNA reads TGTGCCAGCAGCTTCGGACAGGGTCCTATCCGCTACACCTTC. This chain joins TRBV7-9 and TRBJ1-2; 8 bases match TRBD1. The trim removed 3 bases at V and 9 bases at J, leaving 9 bases unmatched. This CDR3 has 14 residues. CDR1 is SEHNR, CDR2 FQNEAQ, per germline (reference sequence).

The genes are TRBV18 and TRBJ1-2; no clear D gene. V lost 2 bases and J 7 bases, leaving 5 bases between the germline ends. The germline CDR1 and CDR2 sequences are KGHSH and LQKENI. The CDR3 covers 11 residues. As DNA, the CDR3 is TGTGCCAGCTCACCAGTGGCTGGCTACACCTTC. This sequence encodes CASSPVAGYTF. The entire variable domain, with the rest obtained from reference TRBV18 and TRBJ1-2, is as follows: NAGVMQNPRHLVRRRGQEARLRCSPMKGHSHVYWYRQLPEEGLKFMVYLQKENIIDESGMPKERFSAEFPKEGPSILRIQQVVRGDSAAYFCASSPVAGYTFGSGTRLTVV.

This sequence joins TRBV5-1 and TRBJ1-1, with D unresolved. The CDR3 is 14 residues long. Trimming pared 4 bases from V and 5 bases from J, leaving 15 bases between. Per germline, CDR1 SGHRS and CDR2 YFSETQ. CDR3 sequence reads: CASSIQGIDTEAFF. The CDR3 DNA follows: TGCGCCAGCAGCATCCAAGGGATCGATACTGAAGCTTTCTTT.

This clone was observed once. The junction departs from the called germline gene at one end, perhaps through a read error. V usage is TRBV9 and J usage is TRBJ1-1; D is unresolved. There are 15 residues in the CDR3. CDR1 SGDLS and CDR2 YYNGEE come from the germline V gene. In DNA form, the CDR3 reads TGTGCCAGCAGCCCTACTTGGGCGGGGAACATTGAAGCTTTCTTT. It yields the protein CASSPTWAGNIEAFF.

The chain has TRBV25-1 and TRBJ2-7; 14 bases map to TRBD2. This CDR3 has 18 amino acids. With 4 bases clipped from V and 2 bases from J, the junction kept 10 bases outside the gene matches. Germline V gene data show CDR1 as MGHDK and CDR2 as SYGVNS. The CDR3 loop reads CASSGWGTSGSFTYEQYF. In DNA form, the CDR3 reads TGTGCCAGCAGTGGGTGGGGGACTAGCGGGAGTTTCACCTACGAGCAGTACTTC.

This clone was detected only a few times. The chain combines TRBV5-1 with TRBJ2-3; 7 nucleotides agree with TRBD2. The CDR3 covers 15 residues. V shed 2 bases, J shed 4 bases, and the junction held 7 bases outside the gene matches. Germline CDR1 SGHRS, CDR2 YFSETQ. As DNA, the CDR3 is TGCGCCAGCAGCTTCTTGGCGGGGGAGGCAGATACGCAGTATTTT. Protein sequence: CASSFLAGEADTQYF. The variable domain in full, completed from reference TRBV5-1 and TRBJ2-3, reads KAGVTQTPRYLIKTRGQQVTLSCSPISGHRSVSWYQQTPGQGLQFLFEYFSETQRNKGNFPGRFSGRQFSNSRSEMNVSTLELGDSALYLCASSFLAGEADTQYFGPGTRLTVL.

This clone was seen more than once but under ten times. The CDR3 is CASSPWAEQYF. The CDR3 DNA follows: TGTGCCAGCAGCCCCTGGGCTGAGCAGTACTTC. The chain uses TRBV7-2 and TRBJ2-7; no clear D. Germline assignment: CDR1 SGHTA and CDR2 FQGNSA. Trimming cost V 5 bases and J 7 bases, with 9 bases left between them. The CDR3 contains 11 residues.

The chain employs TRBV9 and TRBJ1-3, with 7 bases aligning to TRBD1. The V gene's germline CDR1 is SGDLS and CDR2 YYNGEE. The CDR3 length is 15 residues. J gave up 6 bases and V 4 bases, and 10 bases lay outside the gene matches. Here the CDR3 DNA reads TGTGCCAGCAGCCCAGAGGCCAGGGGGGAAAACACCATATATTTT. Amino acids: CASSPEARGENTIYF. The full variable domain, in which reference TRBV9 and TRBJ1-3 provide the parts outside the CDR3, is DSGVTQTPKHLITATGQRVTLRCSPRSGDLSVYWYQQSLDQGLQFLIQYYNGEERAKGNILERFSAQQFPDLHSELNLSSLELGDSALYFCASSPEARGENTIYFGEGSWLTVV.

This chain links TRBV6-5 with TRBJ2-5; a possible D gene is TRBD2 (6 bases). This CDR3 has 13 amino acids. Germline V CDR1 and CDR2: MNHEY, SVGAGI. Trimming stripped 5 bases from V and 4 bases from J, with 11 bases between. CDR3 in amino acids: CASSPLGGETQYF. The CDR3 DNA follows: TGTGCCAGCAGTCCCCTCGGGGGAGAGACCCAGTACTTC.